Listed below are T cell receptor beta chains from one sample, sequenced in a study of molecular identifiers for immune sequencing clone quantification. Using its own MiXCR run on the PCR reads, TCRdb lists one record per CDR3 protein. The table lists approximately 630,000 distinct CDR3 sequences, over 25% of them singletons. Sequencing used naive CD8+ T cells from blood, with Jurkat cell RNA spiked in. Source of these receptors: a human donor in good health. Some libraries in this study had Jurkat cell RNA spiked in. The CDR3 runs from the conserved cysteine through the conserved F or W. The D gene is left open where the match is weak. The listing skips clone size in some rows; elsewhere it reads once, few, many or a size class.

CDR3aa: CASSSGQVHEQYF; CDR3nt: TGTGCCAGCAGCTCCGGACAGGTCCACGAGCAGTACTTC; d_gene: TRBD1; v_gene: TRBV7-9; abundance: few; j_gene: TRBJ2-7
CDR3aa: CASSTSRQETQYF; CDR3nt: TGTGCCAGCAGTACGAGCCGACAAGAGACCCAGTACTTC; d_gene: -; v_gene: TRBV12-3/TRBV12-4; abundance: -; j_gene: TRBJ2-5
CDR3aa: CASSQDYPPMATQYF; CDR3nt: TGCGCCAGCAGCCAAGACTACCCCCCGATGGCTACGCAGTATTTT; d_gene: -; v_gene: TRBV4-1; abundance: -; j_gene: TRBJ2-3
CDR3aa: CASLALSSYNEQFF; CDR3nt: TGTGCCAGCCTGGCCCTGAGCTCCTACAATGAGCAGTTCTTC; d_gene: -; v_gene: TRBV2; abundance: -; j_gene: TRBJ2-1
CDR3aa: CASSQDYAQGTDTQYF; CDR3nt: TGCGCCAGCAGCCAAGACTACGCACAGGGTACTGATACGCAGTATTTT; d_gene: -; v_gene: TRBV4-1; abundance: -; j_gene: TRBJ2-3
CDR3aa: CASRRDGELFF; CDR3nt: TGTGCCAGCAGGAGAGACGGGGAGCTGTTTTTT; d_gene: -; v_gene: TRBV6-2/TRBV6-3; abundance: many; j_gene: TRBJ2-2
CDR3aa: CASRRGPGTGDTQYF; CDR3nt: TGTGCCAGCAGGCGGGGCCCCGGGACCGGAGATACGCAGTATTTT; d_gene: -; v_gene: TRBV6-2/TRBV6-3; abundance: many; j_gene: TRBJ2-3
CDR3aa: CASSQTGPGSPLHF; CDR3nt: TGTGCCAGCAGCCAGACGGGGCCTGGTTCACCCCTCCACTTT; d_gene: -; v_gene: TRBV7-9; abundance: many; j_gene: TRBJ1-6
CDR3aa: CASSPPGLINSPLHF; CDR3nt: TGTGCCAGCAGCCCCCCAGGGTTGATCAATTCACCCCTCCACTTT; d_gene: -; v_gene: TRBV27; abundance: few; j_gene: TRBJ1-6
CDR3aa: CSARTTEQYF; CDR3nt: TGCAGTGCTCGGACGACTGAGCAGTACTTC; d_gene: -; v_gene: TRBV20-1; abundance: many; j_gene: TRBJ2-7
CDR3aa: CANRFTSGGTDTQYF; CDR3nt: TGTGCCAACAGATTCACTAGCGGAGGGACAGATACGCAGTATTTT; d_gene: TRBD2; v_gene: TRBV6-8; abundance: -; j_gene: TRBJ2-3
CDR3aa: CAIRDTGEDTQYF; CDR3nt: TGTGCCATCAGGGATACAGGGGAAGATACGCAGTATTTT; d_gene: TRBD1; v_gene: TRBV10-3; abundance: many; j_gene: TRBJ2-3
CDR3aa: CASSLDSFNEQFF; CDR3nt: TGTGCCAGCAGTTTAGACTCGTTCAATGAGCAGTTCTTC; d_gene: -; v_gene: TRBV27; abundance: -; j_gene: TRBJ2-1
CDR3aa: CASSLVTYYNEQFF; CDR3nt: TGTGCCAGCAGCTTAGTTACATATTACAATGAGCAGTTCTTC; d_gene: -; v_gene: TRBV11-2; abundance: few; j_gene: TRBJ2-1
CDR3aa: CASSQDSRDPNTIYF; CDR3nt: TGCGCCAGCAGCCAAGATAGCAGGGACCCAAACACCATATATTTT; d_gene: -; v_gene: TRBV4-3; abundance: few; j_gene: TRBJ1-3
CDR3aa: CSAKGLGTDTQYF; CDR3nt: TGCAGTGCTAAGGGTTTAGGGACAGATACGCAGTATTTT; d_gene: -; v_gene: TRBV20-1; abundance: few; j_gene: TRBJ2-3
CDR3aa: CASSLGQANTDTQYF; CDR3nt: TGCGCCAGCAGCTTGGGGCAGGCGAACACAGATACGCAGTATTTT; d_gene: -; v_gene: TRBV5-1; abundance: many; j_gene: TRBJ2-3
CDR3aa: CASSLQGHSNQPQHF; CDR3nt: TGTGCCAGCAGTTTACAGGGACATAGCAATCAGCCCCAGCATTTT; d_gene: -; v_gene: TRBV27; abundance: few; j_gene: TRBJ1-5
CDR3aa: CSARSIAGFTYEQYF; CDR3nt: TGCAGTGCTAGATCAATAGCGGGATTCACCTACGAGCAGTACTTC; d_gene: TRBD2; v_gene: TRBV20-1; abundance: many; j_gene: TRBJ2-7
CDR3aa: CASSDGGIYEQYF; CDR3nt: TGTGCCAGCAGTGACGGAGGAATCTACGAGCAGTACTTC; d_gene: -; v_gene: TRBV12-3/TRBV12-4; abundance: -; j_gene: TRBJ2-7
CDR3aa: CASSQENGGKGYGYTF; CDR3nt: TGCGCCAGCAGCCAAGAGAATGGGGGTAAGGGCTATGGCTACACCTTC; d_gene: -; v_gene: TRBV4-3; abundance: many; j_gene: TRBJ1-2
CDR3aa: CSARTYGQALYEQYF; CDR3nt: TGCAGTGCGAGGACGTATGGACAGGCCCTCTACGAGCAGTACTTC; d_gene: TRBD1; v_gene: TRBV20-1; abundance: many; j_gene: TRBJ2-7
CDR3aa: CAWSVHEAAERYF; CDR3nt: TGTGCCTGGAGTGTACATGAGGCAGCAGAGCGGTACTTC; d_gene: -; v_gene: TRBV30; abundance: few; j_gene: TRBJ2-7
CDR3aa: CASTRGRDEQYF; CDR3nt: TGTGCCAGCACCCGCGGGAGGGACGAGCAGTACTTC; d_gene: TRBD2; v_gene: TRBV13; abundance: -; j_gene: TRBJ2-7
CDR3aa: CASSYFPDPGANGQFF; CDR3nt: TGTGCCAGCAGTTACTTTCCGGACCCGGGAGCCAATGGGCAGTTCTTC; d_gene: -; v_gene: TRBV6-2/TRBV6-3; abundance: -; j_gene: TRBJ2-1
CDR3aa: CASRGWATNEKLLF; CDR3nt: TGTGCCAGCAGGGGATGGGCAACTAATGAAAAACTGTTGTTT; d_gene: -; v_gene: TRBV27; abundance: -; j_gene: TRBJ1-4
CDR3aa: CASSQDPGQAYEQYF; CDR3nt: TGCGCCAGCAGCCAAGATCCCGGACAGGCCTACGAGCAGTACTTC; d_gene: TRBD1; v_gene: TRBV4-3; abundance: many; j_gene: TRBJ2-7
CDR3aa: CASSLSVSYEQFF; CDR3nt: TGTGCCAGCAGTTTATCGGTGTCCTATGAGCAGTTCTTC; d_gene: -; v_gene: TRBV27; abundance: many; j_gene: TRBJ2-1
CDR3aa: CSASTLANYGYTF; CDR3nt: TGCAGTGCTAGTACCCTCGCCAACTATGGCTACACCTTC; d_gene: -; v_gene: TRBV20-1; abundance: few; j_gene: TRBJ1-2
CDR3aa: CASSPLASGAYEQYF; CDR3nt: TGTGCCAGCAGCCCCTTAGCGTCAGGGGCCTACGAGCAGTACTTC; d_gene: -; v_gene: TRBV7-9; abundance: -; j_gene: TRBJ2-7
CDR3aa: CASSQDNNMNTEAFF; CDR3nt: TGCGCCAGCAGCCAAGATAACAACATGAACACTGAAGCTTTCTTT; d_gene: -; v_gene: TRBV4-3; abundance: many; j_gene: TRBJ1-1
CDR3aa: CASTLSGPTYNEQFF; CDR3nt: TGTGCCAGTACCCTCTCGGGACCTACCTACAATGAGCAGTTCTTC; d_gene: -; v_gene: TRBV19; abundance: -; j_gene: TRBJ2-1
CDR3aa: CASSFTFTGSEAFF; CDR3nt: TGCGCCAGCAGCTTTACATTTACAGGGAGTGAAGCTTTCTTT; d_gene: -; v_gene: TRBV5-1; abundance: many; j_gene: TRBJ1-1
CDR3aa: CASSLAEGSWEQYF; CDR3nt: TGTGCCAGCAGCTTAGCGGAGGGTTCCTGGGAGCAGTACTTC; d_gene: -; v_gene: TRBV7-2; abundance: many; j_gene: TRBJ2-7
CDR3aa: CASSFQGPQETQYF; CDR3nt: TGTGCCAGCAGCTTCCAGGGACCTCAAGAGACCCAGTACTTC; d_gene: -; v_gene: TRBV11-2; abundance: few; j_gene: TRBJ2-5
CDR3aa: CASSLSSGKETQYF; CDR3nt: TGTGCCAGCAGTTTATCGTCGGGAAAAGAGACCCAGTACTTC; d_gene: -; v_gene: TRBV28; abundance: many; j_gene: TRBJ2-5
CDR3aa: CASSLDTGTSTEAFF; CDR3nt: TGTGCCAGCAGCTTAGACACCGGGACCTCCACTGAAGCTTTCTTT; d_gene: -; v_gene: TRBV11-2; abundance: few; j_gene: TRBJ1-1
CDR3aa: CASSARGGGYEQYF; CDR3nt: TGCGCCAGCAGCGCGCGGGGGGGCGGCTACGAGCAGTACTTC; d_gene: TRBD2; v_gene: TRBV4-1; abundance: many; j_gene: TRBJ2-7
CDR3aa: CATSSVDRSLHEQYF; CDR3nt: TGTGCCACCAGCAGCGTAGACAGGTCTCTCCACGAGCAGTACTTC; d_gene: -; v_gene: TRBV15; abundance: few; j_gene: TRBJ2-7
CDR3aa: CASSLLGGADSNQPQHF; CDR3nt: TGTGCCAGCAGTCTTCTAGGGGGGGCCGATAGCAATCAGCCCCAGCATTTT; d_gene: -; v_gene: TRBV27; abundance: -; j_gene: TRBJ1-5
CDR3aa: CASWGAGGELFF; CDR3nt: TGTGCCAGCTGGGGGGCAGGCGGGGAGCTGTTTTTT; d_gene: -; v_gene: TRBV7-9; abundance: once; j_gene: TRBJ2-2
CDR3aa: CASSTILAETQYF; CDR3nt: TGTGCCAGCAGTACGATCCTAGCGGAGACCCAGTACTTC; d_gene: -; v_gene: TRBV27; abundance: -; j_gene: TRBJ2-5
CDR3aa: CASSARGLTDTQYF; CDR3nt: TGTGCCAGCAGCGCTAGGGGGCTCACAGATACGCAGTATTTT; d_gene: TRBD1; v_gene: TRBV9; abundance: many; j_gene: TRBJ2-3
CDR3aa: CASSGLAWDYTDTQYF; CDR3nt: TGTGCCAGCAGTGGACTAGCGTGGGATTACACAGATACGCAGTATTTT; d_gene: TRBD2; v_gene: TRBV2; abundance: -; j_gene: TRBJ2-3
CDR3aa: CASSAQTQGAVGNTIYF; CDR3nt: TGCGCCAGCAGCGCCCAAACACAGGGGGCAGTTGGAAACACCATATATTTT; d_gene: TRBD1; v_gene: TRBV4-3; abundance: -; j_gene: TRBJ1-3
CDR3aa: CASSSRQGYTEAFF; CDR3nt: TGTGCCAGCAGCTCCCGGCAGGGTTACACTGAAGCTTTCTTT; d_gene: -; v_gene: TRBV7-9; abundance: many; j_gene: TRBJ1-1
CDR3aa: CSAREMTGGQTEAFF; CDR3nt: TGCAGTGCTAGAGAGATGACAGGGGGCCAAACTGAAGCTTTCTTT; d_gene: TRBD1; v_gene: TRBV20-1; abundance: many; j_gene: TRBJ1-1
CDR3aa: CATSGTGIQETQYF; CDR3nt: TGTGCCACCAGTGGAACAGGGATACAAGAGACCCAGTACTTC; d_gene: -; v_gene: TRBV24-1; abundance: -; j_gene: TRBJ2-5
CDR3aa: CASSQRGLVNEQYF; CDR3nt: TGCGCCAGCAGCCAACGTGGTCTAGTCAACGAGCAGTACTTC; d_gene: -; v_gene: TRBV4-3; abundance: many; j_gene: TRBJ2-7
CDR3aa: CSARSYQGISNQPQHF; CDR3nt: TGCAGTGCTAGATCGTACCAGGGAATTAGCAATCAGCCCCAGCATTTT; d_gene: -; v_gene: TRBV20-1; abundance: many; j_gene: TRBJ1-5
CDR3aa: CASSLASYGYTF; CDR3nt: TGTGCCAGCAGTTTAGCCTCTTATGGCTACACCTTC; d_gene: -; v_gene: TRBV5-3; abundance: few; j_gene: TRBJ1-2